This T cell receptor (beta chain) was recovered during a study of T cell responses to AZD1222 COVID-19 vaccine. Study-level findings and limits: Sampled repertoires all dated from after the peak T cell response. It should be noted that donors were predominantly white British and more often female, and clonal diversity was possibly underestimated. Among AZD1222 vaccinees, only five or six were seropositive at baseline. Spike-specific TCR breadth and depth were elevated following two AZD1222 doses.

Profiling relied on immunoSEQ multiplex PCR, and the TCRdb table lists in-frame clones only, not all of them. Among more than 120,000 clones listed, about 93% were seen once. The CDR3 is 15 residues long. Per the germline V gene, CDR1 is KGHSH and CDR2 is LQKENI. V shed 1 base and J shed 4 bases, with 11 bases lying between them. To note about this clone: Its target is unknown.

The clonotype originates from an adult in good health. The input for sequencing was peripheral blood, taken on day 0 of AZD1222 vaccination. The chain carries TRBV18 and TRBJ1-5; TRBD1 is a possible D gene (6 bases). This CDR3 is CASSPRTGPNQPQHF. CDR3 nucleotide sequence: TGTGCCAGCTCACCACGCACAGGGCCGAATCAGCCCCAGCATTTT.